The T cell receptor beta chain under discussion was sequenced for a study of blood T cells in healthy people across ages. A second PCR of about 7 to 12 cycles used a sample-barcoded 5' primer and a J-beta primer mix. TCRdb re-called the 5' RACE reads through MiXCR, storing one row per CDR3 protein. Among about 640,000 distinct CDR3 sequences listed, 45% to 65% were seen once. For every donor, a draw yielded around 9.4 milliliters of peripheral blood. CDR3 length: 15 amino acids. CDR1 is WSHSY, CDR2 SAAADI, per germline. With V trimmed by 6 bases and J by 4 bases, 9 bases remained unmatched. This TCR was sampled from a man in his sixties in good health. V and J are TRBV10-2 and TRBJ1-2; 9 nucleotides align to TRBD1. The material sequenced was blood. The CDR3 reads CASRSGTGNSYGYTF. Here the CDR3 DNA reads TGCGCCAGCAGGAGTGGGACAGGGAATTCCTATGGCTACACCTTC.